The TCR beta chain under discussion was sequenced for a study of T cell responses to AZD1222 COVID-19 vaccine. Repertoires were generated with immunoSEQ multiplex PCR, while TCRdb's copy carries only in-frame clones and drops some. The data contain 150,000 to 200,000 clones, around 90% of them singletons. The V gene's germline CDR1 is MNHNS and CDR2 SASEGT. V dropped 2 bases and J dropped 8 bases, with 14 bases sitting between them. The CDR3 runs 14 residues. The specimen was peripheral blood, collected on day 0 of AZD1222 vaccination. The chain recombines TRBV6-1 with TRBJ2-3; D not certain. This TCR was sampled from an adult in good health. The CDR3 protein is CASSEPESSRTQYF. The CDR3 DNA is TGTGCCAGCAGTGAACCGGAATCCAGCCGTACGCAGTATTTT.